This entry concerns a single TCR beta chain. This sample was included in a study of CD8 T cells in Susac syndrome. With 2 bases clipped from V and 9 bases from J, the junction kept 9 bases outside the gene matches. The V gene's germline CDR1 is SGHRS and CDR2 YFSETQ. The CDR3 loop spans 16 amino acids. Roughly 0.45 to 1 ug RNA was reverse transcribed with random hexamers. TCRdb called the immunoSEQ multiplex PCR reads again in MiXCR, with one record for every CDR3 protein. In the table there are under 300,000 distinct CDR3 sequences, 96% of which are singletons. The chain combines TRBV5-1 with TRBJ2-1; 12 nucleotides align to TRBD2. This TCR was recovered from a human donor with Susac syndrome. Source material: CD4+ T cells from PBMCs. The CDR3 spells CASSFSLAGGGSEQFF. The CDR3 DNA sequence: TGCGCCAGCAGCTTCTCACTAGCGGGGGGCGGAAGTGAGCAGTTCTTC.